Presented here are 21 T cell receptor beta chains from one specimen sequenced in a study of blood T cells in healthy people across ages. Alongside a J-beta primer mix, a sample-barcoded 5' primer served in a second PCR lasting about 7 to 11 cycles. Using its own MiXCR run on the 5' RACE reads, TCRdb lists one record per CDR3 protein. The sample includes hundreds of thousands of distinct CDR3 sequences, approximately 31% seen only once; the top ten take over 15%. The sequenced material came from blood. These receptors were collected from an elderly woman in good health.

V gene TRBV7-8 combines with J gene TRBJ2-1; TRBD1 agrees at 8 bases. The V gene end was trimmed by 2 bases and the J gene end by 14 bases; junction bases not matched to a gene: 8. The CDR3 is made up of 13 amino acids. Germline assignment: CDR1 SGHVS and CDR2 FQNEAQ. The CDR3, as DNA: TGTGCCAGCAGCTTAAGTAGGGGGACAGGAGAGTTCTTC. It is translated as CASSLSRGTGEFF.

This clonotype came up a few times. The V call is TRBV6-2 or TRBV6-3, the J call TRBJ2-1; 10 bases line up with TRBD1. The trim removed 2 bases at V and 0 bases at J, leaving 13 bases unmatched. CDR3 length: 20 residues. Germline loops: CDR1 MNHEY, CDR2 SVGEGT. The DNA of the CDR3 is TGTGCCAGCAGTTACCCTAGACAGGGGGCGGACCGGAGCTCCTACAATGAGCAGTTCTTC. It is translated as CASSYPRQGADRSSYNEQFF.

In its sample, this clonotype was seen many times. The genes are TRBV20-1 and TRBJ2-3, with 12 bases aligning to TRBD2. Germline loops: CDR1 DFQATT, CDR2 SNEGSKA (reference sequence). CDR3 length equals 16 residues. V was clipped by 0 bases and J by 4 bases; unmatched bases: 5. CDR3 in amino acids: CSARDRRLAGADTQYF. The CDR3 DNA reads TGCAGTGCTAGAGATAGGAGACTAGCGGGGGCAGATACGCAGTATTTT.

J is TRBJ2-1 and V is TRBV29-1; maybe TRBD2 (5 bases). V gave up 6 bases and J gave up 7 bases, with 13 bases separating them. CDR1 is SQVTM and CDR2 is ANQGSEA in the germline V gene. CDR3 size: 12 residues. Here the CDR3 DNA reads TGCAGCGTGGAGATAGGGAGTAATGAGCAGTTCTTC. Translated: CSVEIGSNEQFF.

Many counts were recorded for this clonotype. J is TRBJ2-2 and V is TRBV7-2; D is possibly TRBD1 or TRBD2 (6 bases each). This CDR3 spans 17 amino acids. The ends were cut back, 7 bases at V and 4 bases at J, with 22 bases in the middle. Germline assignment: CDR1 SGHTA and CDR2 FQGNSA. The CDR3 DNA sequence: TGTGCCAGCACCCCCTTAGTTGGGGGGCGCGGCACCGGGGAGCTGTTTTTT. As protein: CASTPLVGGRGTGELFF.

There are a few counts of this clonotype. With a much larger clone just one base away, this may be a read error. V gene TRBV28 combines with J gene TRBJ2-7; D gene uncertain. Trimming left V 6 bases short and J 2 bases short, with 14 bases between. The CDR3 length is 14 residues. Looked up from germline, CDR1 is MDHEN and CDR2 is SYDVKM. Here the CDR3 DNA reads TGTGCCAGCAGGTTGAGTGGGCGGACCTACGAGCAGTACTTC. Protein: CASRLSGRTYEQYF.

This clonotype was seen ten or more times. The chain carries TRBV9 and TRBJ2-1; TRBD2 aligns across 8 bases. This CDR3 contains 15 residues. From germline, CDR1 is SGDLS and CDR2 YYNGEE. V shed 0 bases and J 7 bases; nucleotides not matched to a gene: 6. As DNA, the CDR3 is TGTGCCAGCAGCGTAGACGGGGGGGCCAGGAATGAGCAGTTCTTC. Protein: CASSVDGGARNEQFF.

The sample holds many counts of this clonotype. The CDR3 sequence: CASSFMANYGYTF. For the CDR3, the DNA is TGTGCCAGCAGCTTTATGGCTAACTATGGCTACACCTTC. The V and J genes are TRBV7-9 and TRBJ1-2; D is ambiguous. This CDR3 region has 13 residues. Germline V gene sequence: CDR1 SEHNR, CDR2 FQNEAQ (reference sequence). V was trimmed by 3 bases and J by 0 bases, leaving 5 bases between them.

This clonotype was counted only a few times. The rearrangement joins TRBV6-2 or TRBV6-3 to TRBJ1-5; TRBD1 agrees at 8 bases. CDR3 length: 19 amino acids. V was pared by 2 bases and J by 2 bases, with 14 bases of the junction left unmatched. Germline lookup yields CDR1 MNHEY and CDR2 SVGEGT. The CDR3 region is CASSYVLGPGGPGNQPQHF. The CDR3 coding sequence is TGTGCCAGCAGTTACGTTCTCGGGCCAGGGGGCCCGGGCAATCAGCCCCAGCATTTT.

Ten or more counts support this clonotype. J is TRBJ2-3 and V is TRBV20-1; a weak D match, TRBD2 (6 bases). The CDR3 has 16 residues. The germline V and J ends were trimmed by 3 bases and 0 bases, with 16 bases remaining between them. CDR1 DFQATT and CDR2 SNEGSKA come from the germline V gene (reference sequence). CDR3 in DNA: TGCAGTGCTAGTCTCCGCGGGGCGAGAAGCACAGATACGCAGTATTTT. It translates to CSASLRGARSTDTQYF.

CDR3 sequence reads: CAISVDGAPGHNEQFF. The CDR3 coding sequence is TGTGCCATCAGTGTGGACGGGGCTCCCGGCCACAATGAGCAGTTCTTC. V is TRBV10-3 and J is TRBJ2-1; D might be TRBD1 or TRBD2, each matching 5 bases. Germline assignment: CDR1 ENHRY and CDR2 SYGVKD. Deletions cut 4 bases from V and 5 bases from J, with 18 bases between. This CDR3 is built from 16 residues.

This clonotype was recorded at least ten times. The chain recombines TRBV20-1 with TRBJ1-2; 8 nucleotides agree with TRBD1. CDR1 is DFQATT, CDR2 SNEGSKA, per germline (reference sequence). There are 14 residues in the CDR3. Trimming removed 5 bases from V and 0 bases from J; junction bases left unmatched: 5. Here the CDR3 reads CSAGGQVANYGYTF. The CDR3 DNA is TGCAGTGCTGGGGGACAGGTAGCTAACTATGGCTACACCTTC.

The DNA of the CDR3 is TGCGCCAGCAGCTTGGCGGTCCTAGCGGGAGACGAGCAGTACTTC. Amino acids: CASSLAVLAGDEQYF. The chain is built from TRBV5-1 and TRBJ2-7, with 10 positions matching TRBD2. The CDR3 covers 15 residues. J was trimmed by 5 bases and V by 0 bases; bases with no gene match: 5. Per the germline V gene, CDR1 is SGHRS and CDR2 is YFSETQ. Full variable domain (remainder filled in from reference TRBV5-1 and TRBJ2-7): KAGVTQTPRYLIKTRGQQVTLSCSPISGHRSVSWYQQTPGQGLQFLFEYFSETQRNKGNFPGRFSGRQFSNSRSEMNVSTLELGDSALYLCASSLAVLAGDEQYFGPGTRLTVT.

To note about this clonotype: Possible read error: a much larger clone is one base away. The chain recombines TRBV6-6 with TRBJ1-2; 7 bases are shared with TRBD1. Germline-derived CDR1 and CDR2 are MNHNY and SVGAGI (reference sequence). The CDR3 runs to 13 residues. The CDR3 nucleotides read TGTGTCAGCAGGCGGACAGGACTCTATGGCTACACCTTC. Amino acids: CVSRRTGLYGYTF.

The chain couples TRBV20-1 to TRBJ2-4; D not certain. V lost 1 base and J 12 bases, leaving 16 bases between the germline ends. This CDR3 spans 13 amino acids. Germline V gene sequence: CDR1 DFQATT, CDR2 SNEGSKA (reference sequence). The CDR3 DNA reads as TGCAGTGCTAGAGGGGCAGCAGAAGACACTCAGTACTTC. Translated, it gives CSARGAAEDTQYF.

This clonotype was observed a handful of times. V gene TRBV12-3 or TRBV12-4 combines with J gene TRBJ2-3, with a tentative D call TRBD1 (5 bases). CDR3 length: 13 residues. Trimming pared 7 bases from V and 4 bases from J, leaving 12 bases between. The CDR3 spells CASNFQGSDTQYF. For the CDR3, the DNA is TGTGCCAGCAACTTCCAGGGTTCAGATACGCAGTATTTT.

The chain combines TRBV7-2 with TRBJ1-1, with a weak D call TRBD1 (5 bases). V was pared by 1 base and J by 4 bases, with 10 bases between. The germline V gene encodes CDR1 SGHTA and CDR2 FQGNSA. CDR3 length: 14 amino acids. CDR3 sequence: CASSLGVQGTEAFF. The CDR3 DNA is TGTGCCAGCAGCTTAGGGGTCCAGGGCACTGAAGCTTTCTTT.

Details on this clonotype: This clone may be a read error of a much larger clone one base away. The rearrangement joins TRBV3-1 to TRBJ2-1; D gene ambiguous. The DNA end lines up better with TRBJ2-7; the J call may be wrong. CDR1 and CDR2 from the germline V gene are LGHDT and YNNKEL (reference sequence). CDR3 length equals 15 residues. CDR3 residues: CASSDVFSSYNEQYF. In DNA form, the CDR3 reads TGTGCCAGCAGTGACGTCTTCAGCTCCTACAATGAGCAGTACTTC.

This clonotype was counted many times. V and J are TRBV3-1 and TRBJ2-7, with D perhaps matching TRBD1 (6 bases). The CDR3 is 16 residues long. The ends were cut back, 3 bases at V and 6 bases at J, with 21 bases in the middle. Germline CDR1 reads LGHDT; CDR2 reads YNNKEL (reference sequence). The CDR3 spells CASSHPNGGAGLEQYF. CDR3 bases: TGTGCCAGCAGCCATCCCAATGGGGGCGCGGGTCTCGAGCAGTACTTC.

This clonotype was observed many times. The chain recombines TRBV7-2 with TRBJ2-3; D gene uncertain. V lost 3 bases, J lost 6 bases, and 10 bases lay in between. The CDR3 length is 13 residues. Germline loops: CDR1 SGHTA, CDR2 FQGNSA. The DNA of the CDR3 is TGTGCCAGCAGCTTTCGCTCCGGGGATACGCAGTATTTT. Translating it yields CASSFRSGDTQYF.

As for this clonotype: This CDR3 is missing its conserved last phenylalanine or tryptophan, likely due to a read error. This rearrangement joins TRBV3-1 to TRBJ2-1, with 10 nucleotides matching TRBD2. Judging by the DNA end, TRBJ2-7 fits better; the J call may be wrong. Per the germline V gene, CDR1 is LGHDT and CDR2 is YNNKEL (reference sequence). This CDR3 spans 18 amino acids. CDR3 in DNA: TGTGCCAGCAGCCCTGAGTCGCTAGCGGGGGTATTAAACAATGAGCAGTACTGC. Its translation: CASSPESLAGVLNNEQYC.